Each of the 18 T cell receptor beta chains below was sequenced from the same sample in a study of T cells after yellow fever vaccination. TCRdb fed the 5' RACE reads into MiXCR, producing one record per CDR3 protein. The data show around 350,000 distinct CDR3 sequences, under 7.5% seen once. The sequences come from PBMCs, collected 5 days after the yellow fever booster vaccination. The receptors were gathered from a young man who received the YFV17D yellow fever vaccine.

This clonotype showed up many times. The chain has TRBV11-2 and TRBJ2-7, with 11 bases aligning to TRBD2. Trimming took 3 bases from V and 3 from J; bases not matched to a gene: 16. The CDR3 consists of 19 residues. CDR1 is SGHAT and CDR2 is FQNNGV in the germline V gene. CDR3 protein: CASSFSSVTRTSGSYEQYF. CDR3 sequence (DNA): TGTGCCAGCAGCTTTTCTAGCGTGACTCGAACTAGCGGGAGCTACGAGCAGTACTTC.

This clonotype was picked up many times. V is TRBV3-1 and J is TRBJ2-7; 9 bases agree with TRBD2. The CDR3 is made up of 17 amino acids. Unmatched junction bases numbered 17, after V lost 4 bases and J lost 7 bases. Germline V CDR1 and CDR2: LGHDT, YNNKEL (reference sequence). The DNA for the CDR3 is TGTGCCAGCAGCCTCACACTCATTGCGGGAGGGCCAGGGGAGCAGTACTTC. Its protein is CASSLTLIAGGPGEQYF.

This clonotype was found many times. V is TRBV5-1 and J is TRBJ2-7, with D possibly TRBD1 on 5 matching bases. Germline CDR1 SGHRS, CDR2 YFSETQ. Trimming took off 4 bases at V and 5 bases at J, with 16 bases between the two ends. The CDR3 covers 14 residues. CDR3 nucleotides: TGCGCCAGCAGCCTGACTCAAGGGGCCAACGAGCAGTACTTC. Protein sequence: CASSLTQGANEQYF.

This clonotype came up many times. The CDR3, as DNA: TGTGCCACCGTAGAAGCGGGGGACTCCTACGAGCAGTACTTC. Encoded protein: CATVEAGDSYEQYF. The chain couples TRBV28 to TRBJ2-7, with 8 positions matching TRBD2. V gave up 10 bases and J gave up 0 bases; unmatched junction bases: 8. In germline, CDR1 is MDHEN, CDR2 SYDVKM. There are 14 residues in the CDR3.

The V gene is TRBV12-3 or TRBV12-4, the J gene TRBJ1-5; possible D gene TRBD1, 5 bases. The ends were cut back, 3 bases at V and 4 bases at J, with 13 bases in the middle. The CDR3 is made up of 15 amino acids. CDR3 residues: CASSLNPTGNQPQHF. The CDR3 region has the DNA TGTGCCAGCAGTTTGAACCCCACAGGTAATCAGCCCCAGCATTTT.

The sample holds a few counts of this clonotype. The chain couples TRBV7-2 to TRBJ2-7, with D possibly TRBD2 on 5 matching bases. Germline values: CDR1 SGHTA, CDR2 FQGNSA. Trimming took 3 bases from V and 0 from J, leaving 18 bases between them. CDR3 size: 17 residues. This CDR3 reads CASSLMSGYTRSYEQYF. DNA for the CDR3: TGTGCCAGCAGCTTGATGAGCGGCTACACGCGCTCCTACGAGCAGTACTTC.

At least ten counts were recorded for this clonotype. The chain joins TRBV7-2 to TRBJ2-4; 9 nucleotides line up with TRBD1. CDR3 length equals 14 residues. Germline assignment: CDR1 SGHTA and CDR2 FQGNSA. V lost 5 bases, J lost 7 bases, and 6 bases stayed unmatched. The CDR3 DNA reads as TGTGCCAGCAGCCCAGGGGGACAGGGTAACATTCAGTACTTC. This encodes CASSPGGQGNIQYF.

This clonotype was counted ten times or more. This chain connects TRBV27 to TRBJ2-3; maybe TRBD2 (7 bases). Trimming removed 7 bases from V and 1 base from J, with 9 bases in between. Germline assignment: CDR1 MNHEY and CDR2 SMNVEV (reference sequence). The length of the CDR3 is 13 residues. The CDR3 region is CASTGGGTDTQYF. The CDR3 bases are TGTGCCAGCACGGGGGGCGGCACAGATACGCAGTATTTT.

This clonotype came up a few times. The genes are TRBV19 and TRBJ2-2; D remains unclear. The V end lost 7 bases, the J end lost 5 bases, and 14 bases lay between the germline ends. The V gene's germline CDR1 is LNHDA and CDR2 SQIVND (reference sequence). This CDR3 is 14 amino acids long. CDR3 bases: TGTGCCAGTACCGTATTTTTAGGAACCGGGGAGCTGTTTTTT. Amino acid sequence: CASTVFLGTGELFF.

The rearrangement joins TRBV20-1 to TRBJ2-3, with a tentative D call TRBD2 (5 bases). This CDR3 region has 12 residues. Trimming took off 5 bases at V and 4 bases at J, with 10 bases between the two ends. Germline V gene data show CDR1 as DFQATT and CDR2 as SNEGSKA (reference sequence). The CDR3 loop reads CSAPDYSDTQYF. CDR3 DNA sequence: TGCAGTGCTCCCGACTACTCAGATACGCAGTATTTT.

The genes are TRBV12-3 or TRBV12-4 and TRBJ2-5; TRBD2 is a possible D gene (5 bases). V was trimmed by 6 bases and J by 2 bases, leaving 10 bases between them. This CDR3 is built from 13 residues. The CDR3 DNA reads TGTGCCAGCAGGAGGGTGGGACAAGAGACCCAGTACTTC. Its translation is CASRRVGQETQYF.

This clonotype has at least ten counts. The rearrangement links TRBV20-1 to TRBJ1-5; possibly TRBD1 for D (5 bases). The V end was cut by 3 bases, the J end by 6 bases, with 15 bases between. The germline gives CDR1 DFQATT, CDR2 SNEGSKA (reference sequence). The CDR3 is 14 residues long. The CDR3, as DNA: TGCAGTGCTAGGGCAGGGATAAGTAGTCAGCCCCAGCATTTT. Amino acids: CSARAGISSQPQHF.

The V and J genes are TRBV4-1 and TRBJ1-2; 9 bases align to TRBD1. Germline-derived CDR1 and CDR2 are MGHRA and YSYEKL. V shed 3 bases and J 6 bases; nucleotides not matched to a gene: 2. The CDR3 is 13 residues long. CDR3: CASSQGQGDGYTF. The CDR3 DNA reads as TGCGCCAGCAGCCAGGGACAGGGAGATGGCTACACCTTC.

This clonotype appeared many times. The J gene is TRBJ1-2, the V gene TRBV5-8; D remains unclear. Trimming took 4 bases from V and 4 from J, leaving 17 bases between them. The CDR3 length is 15 residues. The germline gives CDR1 SGHTS, CDR2 YDEGEE. CDR3 protein: CASSPKTPRSYGYTF. CDR3 DNA sequence: TGTGCCAGCAGCCCAAAGACCCCAAGGAGCTATGGCTACACCTTC.

This clonotype was observed a few times. The V gene is TRBV6-5, the J gene TRBJ1-2; 8 positions agree with TRBD1. Germline lookup yields CDR1 MNHEY and CDR2 SVGAGI. This CDR3 has 14 amino acids. The junction had 3 bases not matched to a gene; V was cut back by 4 bases and J by 2 bases. CDR3 sequence (DNA): TGTGCCAGCAGTTTCCAGGGGGCGAACTATGGCTACACCTTC. Encoded protein: CASSFQGANYGYTF.

This clonotype was observed a few times. V usage is TRBV11-2 and J usage is TRBJ2-3; 9 nucleotides match TRBD2. Looked up from germline, CDR1 is SGHAT and CDR2 is FQNNGV. The CDR3 length is 18 residues. Trimming cost V 5 bases and J 4 bases; bases outside gene matches: 16. The CDR3 is CASSPGGMASGKSDTQYF. In DNA, the CDR3 is TGTGCCAGCAGCCCAGGTGGGATGGCTAGCGGGAAGTCAGATACGCAGTATTTT.

J is TRBJ2-1 and V is TRBV15; no clear D. Germline lookup yields CDR1 LNHNV and CDR2 YYDKDF (reference sequence). Trimming took off 0 bases at V and 3 bases at J, with 21 bases between the two ends. The CDR3 covers 19 residues. In DNA form, the CDR3 reads TGTGCCACCAGCAGAGAGCCCCCCGGTGGTAGCCAAGTCTACAATGAGCAGTTCTTC. The encoded protein is CATSREPPGGSQVYNEQFF.

This clonotype occurred many times. The V gene is TRBV6-2 or TRBV6-3, the J gene TRBJ2-5, with D hard to call. Germline V gene sequence: CDR1 MNHEY, CDR2 SVGEGT. This CDR3 has 15 amino acids. V dropped 6 bases and J dropped 4 bases, with 18 bases sitting between them. The CDR3 sequence is CASRRSGVRSETQYF. CDR3 nucleotides: TGTGCCAGCAGACGGAGTGGCGTACGATCAGAGACCCAGTACTTC.